The text below deals with one T cell receptor (beta chain). The entry originates in a study of Graves' ophthalmopathy and Graves' hyperthyroidism. RNA transcripts provided the template for amplifying TCR beta CDR3 regions. HTBI-primed RT-PCR formed the first round, and a multiplex PCR formed the second. TCRdb analysed the multiplex PCR reads with MiXCR anew, one entry per CDR3 protein. The repertoire holds 450,000 or so distinct CDR3 sequences, approximately 15% seen once, with 9.5% to 10% in the top ten. Sequenced material: blood. This TCR was recovered from a woman aged 25 to 39 with Graves' ophthalmopathy.

CDR3 amino acids: CASSYTPEGNYGYTF. DNA of the CDR3: TGTGCCAGCAGTTACACCCCTGAGGGCAACTATGGCTACACCTTC. This chain joins TRBV6-5 and TRBJ1-2; D is ambiguous. The CDR3 has 15 residues. V was clipped by 2 bases and J by 2 bases, with 12 bases between them. CDR1 is MNHEY and CDR2 is SVGAGI in the germline V gene.